This T cell receptor (beta chain) was recorded in a study of T cells in Graves' hyperthyroidism and ophthalmopathy. The length of the CDR3 is 14 residues. V was trimmed by 0 bases and J by 6 bases, leaving 11 bases between them. Germline V gene lookup returns CDR1 SGHRS and CDR2 YFSETQ. About this clonotype itself: Its matching antigen is unknown.

Study-wide results and caveats: Most thyroid clonotypes expanded above 0.001 were also detected in blood.

Uncontrolled infection, other autoimmune disease, pregnancy or lactation disqualified patients from enrolment. Orbital computed tomography and thyroid ultrasound, together with serum TRAb and thyroxine and clinical symptoms, were used for diagnoses. Authors of the study amplified TCR beta CDR3 regions from RNA transcripts. When the TCR CDR3 underwent first-round RT-PCR, the HTBI primer set was used. In TCRdb, the multiplex PCR reads were re-called with MiXCR into one record per CDR3 protein. This table has fewer than 600,000 distinct CDR3 sequences, over 13% appearing once. The TCR was taken from a woman under 30 with Graves' hyperthyroidism. The chain links TRBV5-1 to TRBJ2-3; perhaps TRBD1 as D (5 bases). The sequenced sample was blood. The CDR3 sequence is CASSLVPDTDTQYF. The CDR3 DNA sequence: TGCGCCAGCAGCTTGGTGCCGGACACGGATACGCAGTATTTT.